The 10 T cell receptor beta chains in this list originate from one sample, sequenced in a study of shared clonotypes between healthy human individuals. Produced via immunoSEQ multiplex PCR; TCRdb's table is partial and in-frame only. The sample yields around 440,000 clones, approximately 71% seen once. Sequencing was done on a sample of PBMCs. The origin of the receptors is a middle-aged woman in good health. Some clones in this sample may be carry-over from other donors' samples.

The V call is TRBV5-1, the J call TRBJ2-1; no reliable D call. This CDR3 is built from 12 residues. The germline V gene encodes CDR1 SGHRS and CDR2 YFSETQ. Trimming left V 2 bases short and J 5 bases short, with 5 bases between. CDR3 coding DNA: TGCGCCAGCAGCTTTCCCCACAATGAGCAGTTCTTC. It codes for CASSFPHNEQFF.

Written as DNA, the CDR3 is TGTGCCATCAGTCTGACAGGGACCTCTGGGGCCAACGTCCTGACTTTC. Translation gives CAISLTGTSGANVLTF. The chain carries TRBV10-3 and TRBJ2-6; TRBD1 agrees at 7 bases. The V segment lost 5 bases and the J segment 0 bases; nucleotides outside the gene matches: 4. This CDR3 comprises 16 residues. CDR1 is ENHRY and CDR2 is SYGVKD in the germline V gene.

This chain connects TRBV28 to TRBJ2-3; D may be TRBD1 (6 bases). Between the trimmed V and J ends, which lost 6 bases and 3 bases, there was a span of 10 bases. This CDR3 has 13 residues. Germline CDR1 MDHEN, CDR2 SYDVKM. The CDR3: CASRQTGTDTQYF. Written as DNA, the CDR3 is TGTGCCAGCAGACAAACAGGGACAGATACGCAGTATTTT.

This clone was picked up many times. Other DNA sequences in this specimen translate into the identical CDR3. J is TRBJ2-3 and V is TRBV2; D gene unclear. In germline, CDR1 is SNHLY, CDR2 FYNNEI. V was shortened by 6 bases and J by 2 bases, with 9 bases between the two germline ends. This CDR3 is 13 amino acids long. The CDR3 DNA reads TGTGCCAGCAGCACGGGTGCCACAGATACGCAGTATTTT. It specifies CASSTGATDTQYF.

Regarding this clone: A single base separates this from a much larger clone, so it may be a read error. The identical CDR3 is also encoded by other nucleotide sequences in the sample. This chain uses TRBV11-2 with TRBJ2-1, with a tentative D call TRBD1 (5 bases). Germline-derived CDR1 and CDR2 are SGHAT and FQNNGV. V was clipped by 1 base and J by 4 bases, with 5 bases between them. The CDR3 contains 13 residues. The CDR3 DNA reads as TGTGCCAGCAGCTTAGGACAGTACAATGAGCAGTTCTTC. It codes for CASSLGQYNEQFF. Full variable domain (missing parts from reference TRBV11-2 and TRBJ2-1): EAGVAQSPRYKIIEKRQSVAFWCNPISGHATLYWYQQILGQGPKLLIQFQNNGVVDDSQLPKDRFSAERLKGVDSTLKIQPAKLEDSAVYLCASSLGQYNEQFFGPGTRLTVL.

V gene TRBV13 combines with J gene TRBJ2-5; either TRBD1 or TRBD2 may supply D (5 bases each). Judging by the DNA end, TRBJ2-7 fits better; the J call may be wrong. This CDR3 is built from 14 residues. Per the germline V gene, CDR1 is PRHDT and CDR2 is FYEKMQ (reference sequence). CDR3 DNA: TGTGCCAGCAGCCTGGGGGTCCCCTCCTACGAGCAGTACTTC. Protein: CASSLGVPSYEQYF.

Worth noting for this clone: A single base is all that separates this from a far larger clone, so a read error is likely. Other DNA sequences in this specimen translate into the identical CDR3. The J gene is TRBJ2-3, the V gene TRBV5-6; TRBD2 agrees at 10 bases. The germline CDR1 and CDR2 sequences are SGHDT and YYEEEE. The CDR3 extends over 17 amino acids. CDR3 in amino acids: CASSWTSGHASTDTQYF. The CDR3 DNA follows: TGTGCCAGCAGCTGGACTAGCGGACATGCTAGCACAGATACGCAGTACTTT.

This clone was observed a handful of times. Other DNA sequences within the sample encode an identical CDR3. The chain has TRBV7-9 and TRBJ1-1; possible D gene TRBD1, 6 bases. The V end lost 5 bases, the J end lost 1 base, and 8 bases lay between the germline ends. CDR1 and CDR2 (germline): SEHNR, FQNEAQ (reference sequence). This CDR3 is built from 13 residues. The CDR3 loop is CASSPQGNTEAFF. CDR3 in DNA: TGTGCCAGCAGCCCACAGGGGAACACTGAAGCTTTCTTT.

The chain recombines TRBV7-3 with TRBJ2-1, with 8 bases identical to TRBD2. Trimming at V came to 1 base and at J to 4 bases, leaving 12 bases not matched to a gene. CDR1 SGHTA and CDR2 FQGTGA come from the germline V gene. This CDR3 comprises 18 residues. This chain's CDR3 is CASSLRPSAGGPYNEQFF. CDR3 sequence (DNA): TGTGCCAGCAGCTTAAGACCTTCGGCGGGAGGTCCGTACAATGAGCAGTTCTTC.

The chain combines TRBV18 with TRBJ2-1; possibly TRBD1 for D (6 bases). V was trimmed by 0 bases and J by 5 bases, leaving 14 bases between them. CDR1 and CDR2 from the germline V gene are KGHSH and LQKENI. This CDR3 contains 16 residues. The CDR3 nucleotides read TGTGCCAGCTCACCACCGAACAGGGCCGATAACAATGAGCAGTTCTTC. This sequence encodes CASSPPNRADNNEQFF.